These 30 T cell receptor beta chains were sequenced from one sample in a study of blood T cell repertoires in COVID-19 (dated by TCRdb to 2019 to 2021). Libraries were built with the immunoSEQ multiplex PCR assay. TCRdb obtained this table from immuneACCESS and retained in-frame rearrangements with V and J assigned. These tables miss some clones; where compared with another copy, unresolved V genes account for less than half of the shortfall, and the remainder is unexplained. Here the sample has some 260,000 clones; about nine tenths occur a single time. The top ten clones comprise about 1.6% of the sample. Specimen: PBMCs or T cells enriched from blood (not recorded which). Receptors were obtained from a man aged 40-49 years who had recovered from COVID-19.

This chain joins TRBV28 and TRBJ1-5, with 7 nucleotides matching TRBD1. The CDR3 has 14 residues. CDR1 MDHEN and CDR2 SYDVKM come from the germline V gene. The ends lost 6 bases at V and 3 bases at J; junction bases unmatched: 5. The CDR3: CASRWTGDNQPQHF. Here the CDR3 DNA reads TGTGCCAGCAGGTGGACAGGCGACAATCAGCCCCAGCATTTT.

This clone was found a few times. The rearrangement links TRBV27 to TRBJ1-4; no firm D call. This CDR3 has 13 residues. Germline V gene sequence: CDR1 MNHEY, CDR2 SMNVEV (reference sequence). V lost 6 bases and J lost 14, with 19 bases in between. In DNA, the CDR3 is TGTGCCAGCAGAATCCCTCCGGGAGGGAGGCTGTTTTTT. It specifies CASRIPPGGRLFF.

This sequence joins TRBV9 and TRBJ2-1; 12 nucleotides line up with TRBD2. With V trimmed by 2 bases and J by 0 bases, 3 bases remained unmatched. Germline V gives CDR1 SGDLS, CDR2 YYNGEE. The length of the CDR3 is 17 residues. The CDR3 loop is CASSVASGGASYNEQFF. CDR3 nucleotides: TGTGCCAGCAGCGTGGCTAGCGGGGGGGCCTCCTACAATGAGCAGTTCTTC.

The rearrangement joins TRBV5-1 to TRBJ2-7, with a weak D call TRBD2 (5 bases). V lost 0 bases, J lost 2 bases, and 15 bases lay in between. The germline CDR1 and CDR2 sequences are SGHRS and YFSETQ. This CDR3 region has 16 residues. The CDR3 DNA is TGCGCCAGCAGCTTGGAGCCAGGACTGGTTACCTACGAGCAGTACTTC. This translates into CASSLEPGLVTYEQYF.

This chain connects TRBV18 to TRBJ2-7; tentatively, D is TRBD1 (5 bases). The CDR3 has 14 residues. V shed 6 bases and J shed 2 bases, with 14 bases lying between them. Per germline, CDR1 KGHSH and CDR2 LQKENI. CDR3 in amino acids: CASSPGAPTYEQYF. DNA for the CDR3: TGTGCCAGCTCTCCTGGGGCTCCTACCTACGAGCAGTACTTC.

The V gene is TRBV7-2, the J gene TRBJ2-1; D perhaps matches TRBD1 (5 bases). From germline, CDR1 is SGHTA and CDR2 FQGNSA. The length of the CDR3 is 15 residues. V gave up 5 bases and J gave up 0 bases, with 11 bases separating them. DNA of the CDR3: TGTGCCAGCAGCCCAGGGTGGAGCTCCTACAATGAGCAGTTCTTC. It translates to CASSPGWSSYNEQFF.

The chain has TRBV5-1 and TRBJ1-2; 8 bases agree with TRBD1. Germline CDR1 is SGHRS and CDR2 is YFSETQ. The V segment lost 7 bases and the J segment 6 bases; nucleotides outside the gene matches: 20. The CDR3 has 17 amino acids. DNA of the CDR3: TGCGCCAGCTCCCCGGATCAGGGGGCTCATCTCAAACATGGCTACACCTTC. This codes for CASSPDQGAHLKHGYTF. The whole variable domain, filled in from reference TRBV5-1 and TRBJ1-2, reads KAGVTQTPRYLIKTRGQQVTLSCSPISGHRSVSWYQQTPGQGLQFLFEYFSETQRNKGNFPGRFSGRQFSNSRSEMNVSTLELGDSALYLCASSPDQGAHLKHGYTFGSGTRLTVV.

The chain uses TRBV28 and TRBJ1-4; possibly TRBD1 for D (6 bases). The germline V gene encodes CDR1 MDHEN and CDR2 SYDVKM. V lost 8 bases and J lost 0, with 13 bases in between. This CDR3 is 15 amino acids long. The DNA of the CDR3 is TGTGCCAGCTCACCTGGGACAACAACTAATGAAAAACTGTTTTTT. Protein: CASSPGTTTNEKLFF.

J is TRBJ2-1 and V is TRBV6-6; D is ambiguous. V was shortened by 3 bases and J by 9 bases, with 6 bases between the two germline ends. CDR3 length equals 11 residues. CDR1 is MNHNY, CDR2 SVGAGI, per germline (reference sequence). The CDR3, as DNA: TGTGCCAGCAGTTATTCTTCTGAGCAGTTCTTC. It yields the protein CASSYSSEQFF.

This clone was recorded only once. V and J are TRBV12-3 or TRBV12-4 and TRBJ2-7, with D perhaps TRBD1 (5 bases). CDR3 length: 13 amino acids. V was pared by 11 bases and J by 3 bases, with 17 bases between. CDR3: CAVRGPPDYEQYF. The DNA for the CDR3 is TGTGCCGTAAGGGGCCCGCCGGACTACGAGCAGTACTTC.

The chain combines TRBV2 with TRBJ1-3, with D perhaps matching TRBD1 (5 bases). Trimming cost V 6 bases and J 3 bases, with 18 bases left between them. In germline, CDR1 is SNHLY, CDR2 FYNNEI. The CDR3 is 16 amino acids. The CDR3 loop is CASRKLGQKIGNTIYF. DNA for the CDR3: TGTGCCAGCAGGAAGTTGGGGCAGAAGATTGGAAACACCATATATTTT.

The chain is built from TRBV5-1 and TRBJ2-1; D possibly corresponds to TRBD2 (5 bases). This CDR3 has 16 amino acids. The germline CDR1 and CDR2 sequences are SGHRS and YFSETQ. The germline V and J ends were trimmed by 3 bases and 9 bases, with 22 bases remaining between them. CDR3 in amino acids: CASSSTDSVAGGEQFF. For the CDR3, the DNA is TGCGCCAGCAGCTCCACTGATTCGGTGGCTGGAGGTGAGCAGTTCTTC.

The chain carries TRBV5-5 and TRBJ2-7, with 8 bases identical to TRBD2. The CDR3 is made up of 15 amino acids. Per the germline V gene, CDR1 is SGHKS and CDR2 is YYEKEE (reference sequence). V lost 2 bases, J lost 1 base, and 5 bases stayed unmatched. This CDR3 is CASSFGGAVSYEQYF. In DNA, the CDR3 is TGTGCCAGCAGCTTCGGGGGGGCCGTATCCTACGAGCAGTACTTC.

J is TRBJ1-5 and V is TRBV6-6, with a weak D call TRBD1 (6 bases). This CDR3 region has 14 residues. V dropped 4 bases and J dropped 3 bases, with 10 bases sitting between them. Per the germline V gene, CDR1 is MNHNY and CDR2 is SVGAGI (reference sequence). CDR3 loop: CASSSTGNNQPQHF. Written as DNA, the CDR3 is TGTGCCAGCAGTTCCACAGGGAACAATCAGCCCCAGCATTTT.

This clone has a handful of counts. The chain couples TRBV19 to TRBJ1-5, with 7 positions matching TRBD1. From germline, CDR1 is LNHDA and CDR2 SQIVND (reference sequence). CDR3 size: 12 residues. After removal of 7 bases from V and 7 bases from J, the junction contained 4 bases not matched to a gene. CDR3 in amino acids: CASNTGVQPQHF. CDR3 DNA: TGTGCCAGTAACACAGGGGTGCAGCCCCAGCATTTT.

This chain links TRBV27 with TRBJ2-7, with D unresolved. The germline V gene encodes CDR1 MNHEY and CDR2 SMNVEV (reference sequence). V was cut by 7 bases and J by 5 bases, with 24 bases left in between. CDR3 size: 16 residues. CDR3 amino acids: CASTPGVNIRYHEQYF. The CDR3 DNA sequence: TGTGCCAGCACCCCGGGTGTAAATATTCGGTACCACGAGCAGTACTTC.

This sequence joins TRBV7-9 and TRBJ2-3; TRBD2 matches 10 bases. V lost 8 bases to trimming and J lost 9 bases; unmatched junction nucleotides: 5. This CDR3 contains 12 residues. The germline gives CDR1 SEHNR, CDR2 FQNEAQ (reference sequence). The DNA of the CDR3 is TGTGCCAGCCGGCTAGCGGGAGAAACGCAGTATTTT. Its protein is CASRLAGETQYF.

The chain recombines TRBV9 with TRBJ1-2; D is undetermined. Between the trimmed V and J ends, which lost 4 bases and 1 base, there was a span of 14 bases. This CDR3 has 15 amino acids. Germline values: CDR1 SGDLS, CDR2 YYNGEE. This CDR3 is CASSSAGGGNYGYTF. The CDR3 DNA is TGTGCCAGCAGCTCAGCAGGAGGCGGTAACTATGGCTACACCTTC. Drawing the rest from reference TRBV9 and TRBJ1-2, the complete variable domain is DSGVTQTPKHLITATGQRVTLRCSPRSGDLSVYWYQQSLDQGLQFLIQYYNGEERAKGNILERFSAQQFPDLHSELNLSSLELGDSALYFCASSSAGGGNYGYTFGSGTRLTVV.

The chain employs TRBV3-1 (or the pseudogene TRBV3-2) and TRBJ1-2; a weak D match, TRBD1 (5 bases). V was shortened by 4 bases and J by 2 bases, with 11 bases between the two germline ends. The length of the CDR3 is 14 residues. Germline V gives CDR1 LGHDT, CDR2 YNNKEL (reference sequence). The CDR3 spells CASSLARANYGYTF. In DNA, the CDR3 is TGTGCCAGCAGCCTCGCCAGGGCGAACTATGGCTACACCTTC.

This clone appeared once. The J gene is TRBJ1-1, the V gene TRBV18; the D is unclear. Germline CDR1 and CDR2: KGHSH and LQKENI. Trimming cost V 3 bases and J 0 bases, with 14 bases left between them. This CDR3 has 16 residues. The DNA for the CDR3 is TGTGCCAGCTCACCGTCATATCCAGACATGAACACTGAAGCTTTCTTT. Translating gives CASSPSYPDMNTEAFF.

The chain links TRBV18 to TRBJ1-4; a weak D match, TRBD1 (6 bases). V was pared by 3 bases and J by 5 bases, with 13 bases between. Germline V CDR1 and CDR2: KGHSH, LQKENI. The CDR3 covers 15 residues. CDR3 sequence: CASSPTGPRNEKLFF. CDR3 in DNA: TGTGCCAGCTCACCTACAGGGCCAAGGAATGAAAAACTGTTTTTT.

The chain links TRBV3-1 (or the pseudogene TRBV3-2) to TRBJ1-2; TRBD1 matches at 10 bases. The CDR3 extends over 15 amino acids. Per the germline V gene, CDR1 is LGHDT and CDR2 is YNNKEL (reference sequence). Germline trimming cut 4 bases from V and 1 base from J; bases unmatched to any gene: 3. The CDR3 nucleotides read TGTGCCAGCAGCCCCGGGACAGGGGATAACTATGGCTACACCTTC. Amino acids: CASSPGTGDNYGYTF.

The chain combines TRBV25-1 with TRBJ2-7; TRBD1 agrees at 7 bases. The CDR3 extends over 13 amino acids. V was clipped by 4 bases and J by 6 bases; unmatched bases: 6. Germline-derived CDR1 and CDR2 are MGHDK and SYGVNS. The DNA for the CDR3 is TGTGCCAGCAGTGGGGGACAGAAGCGCGAGCAGTACTTC. Translating gives CASSGGQKREQYF.

The gene calls are TRBV5-4 and TRBJ2-5; D is undetermined. Germline V gene data show CDR1 as SGHNT and CDR2 as YYREEE (reference sequence). Trimming shortened V by 0 bases and J by 4 bases, and 4 bases separated the two germline ends. The CDR3 extends over 12 amino acids. The chain's CDR3 is CASSLVRETQYF. The CDR3 DNA follows: TGTGCCAGCAGCTTGGTCCGAGAGACCCAGTACTTC.

This clone was picked up one time. The J gene is TRBJ1-5, the V gene TRBV5-8; D ambiguous. The V gene lost 1 base and the J gene lost 2 bases, with 7 bases spanning the gap. This CDR3 has 14 amino acids. Germline V CDR1 and CDR2: SGHTS, YDEGEE. CDR3: CASSLYTGNQPQHF. The CDR3 DNA follows: TGTGCCAGCAGCTTGTACACCGGCAATCAGCCCCAGCATTTT.

This clone came up once. The chain uses TRBV5-4 and TRBJ1-6, with 9 bases identical to TRBD1. This CDR3 comprises 14 residues. J gave up 9 bases and V 4 bases, and 5 bases lay outside the gene matches. Germline V gene data show CDR1 as SGHNT and CDR2 as YYREEE (reference sequence). CDR3 coding DNA: TGTGCCAGCAGCCCGACAGGGGGGGGTTCACCCCTCCACTTT. This sequence encodes CASSPTGGGSPLHF.

This chain connects TRBV27 to TRBJ1-2, with a possible D match to TRBD1 (6 bases). Germline V lookup: CDR1 MNHEY, CDR2 SMNVEV (reference sequence). The CDR3 spans 14 residues. V was shortened by 5 bases and J by 6 bases, with 16 bases between the two germline ends. The CDR3 region has the DNA TGTGCCAGCAGTCCGAATTCAGGGGTTAATGGCTACACCTTC. This gives the protein CASSPNSGVNGYTF.

The rearrangement joins TRBV6-2 or TRBV6-3 to TRBJ1-4; tentatively, D is TRBD1 (5 bases). V shed 5 bases and J shed 8 bases, with 24 bases lying between them. The CDR3 loop spans 17 amino acids. The V gene's germline CDR1 is MNHEY and CDR2 SVGEGT. This CDR3 is CASSGPRQLGPIEKLFF. In DNA, the CDR3 is TGTGCCAGCAGTGGCCCCCGACAGCTGGGGCCCATAGAAAAACTGTTTTTT.

The DNA for the CDR3 is TGCGCCAGCAGCCAAGATTCTAGGGGGCTGTATGGCTACACCTTC. Translation: CASSQDSRGLYGYTF. The chain joins TRBV4-1 to TRBJ1-2; 7 bases line up with TRBD1. J gave up 5 bases and V 0 bases, and 6 bases lay outside the gene matches. Looked up from germline, CDR1 is MGHRA and CDR2 is YSYEKL. The CDR3 runs 15 residues.

This chain joins TRBV5-8 and TRBJ1-3; no definite D call. The CDR3 is 14 residues long. Germline-derived CDR1 and CDR2 are SGHTS and YDEGEE. Trimming took 6 bases from V and 0 from J, leaving 10 bases between them. The CDR3 DNA follows: TGTGCCAGCACGAGAAGATACTCTGGAAACACCATATATTTT. Its translation is CASTRRYSGNTIYF.